This TCR beta chain derives from a study of blood T cell repertoires in COVID-19 (dated by TCRdb to the early 2020s). Concerning the study at large: Samples covering the acute and convalescent phases of COVID-19 were provided by collaborators in the United States, Italy and Spain. The repertoires were made available in a free public database intended to serve as a resource for research on the immune response to SARS-CoV-2. Samples were obtained from the ongoing ImmuneRACE study (first 160 participants) and from 1,254 subjects provided by 6 global collaborators. The sample metadata nearly always contained a de-identified subject ID, COVID-19 status, age in years and sex. The prospective study material was composed of cDNA or gDNA derived from T cells, B-cell-depleted T cells, or PBMCs. The dataset comprised deeply sampled blood TCRbeta repertoires from subjects exposed to, actively infected with, or recovered from COVID-19. Where available, HLA class I and class II types were obtained from metadata supplied by the sample provider rather than from assay-based typing. The paper's findings and limits, for the study overall: The quantity of clinical and demographic metadata differed by source and by participant and was supplied without curation.

Participants in the prospective study were enrolled through a virtual design, were aged about 18 to 90 years, and lived in about two dozen United States geographic areas. In the prospective study, participants were assigned to cohorts based on the clinical history participants reported in a screening survey and a study questionnaire. Exposed participants had been in contact with someone with a PCR-confirmed or clinician-diagnosed COVID-19 case within 2 weeks of study entry. Mobile phlebotomists in the prospective study collected whole blood, serum and a nasopharyngeal or oropharyngeal swab from every participant. Additional blood draws and questionnaires over a roughly two-month period could optionally be provided by prospective study participants. Blood samples from the prospective study were shipped frozen or at room temperature prior to DNA extraction. The trim is 7 bases for V and 1 base for J, with a gap of 8 bases between the germline ends. Reading from cysteine to phenylalanine, the CDR3 counts 12 amino acids. The DNA shown is the 36-base CDR3, in frame from base 1. From the germline V gene, CDR1 is MDHEN and CDR2 is SYDVKM.

In the case of this clone: Its recognized antigen is unknown. No base-level quality is on record; no much larger clone is a single base apart.

TCRbeta CDR3 regions were amplified from genomic DNA by means of the immunoSEQ Assay, a bias-controlled multiplex PCR. In the paper's pipeline: The number of nucleated cells in each sample was estimated from the amplification of reference gene primers within the assay. Sequence reads were collapsed and filtered to measure the absolute abundance of every unique TCRbeta CDR3 rearrangement. For each sample, productive Simpson clonality was calculated by taking the square root of Simpson's diversity index across productive rearrangements. Entries here come from immuneACCESS through TCRdb and include only in-frame sequences with V and J called. Some clones fail to appear in such tables; in the studies checked, an unresolved V gene covers under half of the shortfall, and the cause of the remainder is unknown. Clonal size and the V and J genes are those of that table, whereas D and trimming came from the DNA. Present in this sample are almost 350,000 clones, approximately 91% of which were seen just once. The ten largest clones represent approximately 1% of the sample.

Sequenced sample: PBMCs or T cells enriched from blood (not recorded which). The V and J genes are TRBV28 and TRBJ2-7; the D gene is possibly TRBD2, with 5 bases matching. This sequence was found in a woman in her twenties or thirties who had been exposed to COVID-19. The CDR3 corresponds to CASNEGSYEQYF. In nucleotides, the sequence is TGTGCCAGCAACGAGGGATCCTACGAGCAGTACTTC.